This T cell receptor (beta chain) was retrieved from a study of beta chain features in type 1 diabetes. This clone came up many times. No antigen is known for it. Markers CD45RO/CCR7/CD25/CD127/CD95/CD27 served to sort CD4+ naive, central memory, regulatory and stem cell-like memory cells. J was trimmed by 2 bases and V by 5 bases; bases with no gene match: 8. Germline loops: CDR1 LNHDA, CDR2 SQIVND (reference sequence). The CDR3 covers 15 residues. Notes on the study in general: Patients' naive, central memory and regulatory TCRB repertoires appeared more alike than those of healthy donors. Shorter TCRB CDR3s, moderately but significantly so, marked every one of the four CD4+ subsets in Type 1 diabetes patients. Sequencing from cDNA could over-represent high-TCR-expressing cells.

The sequenced template was cDNA made from the entire isolated RNA. TCRdb keeps only in-frame clones here, not all; method: immunoSEQ multiplex PCR. The sample has roughly 350,000 clones, 8.5% to 10% seen once; the top ten hold about 0.64%. Sequenced input: central memory CD4+ T cells from blood. This TCR derives from a man aged 30 to 45 with type 1 diabetes. The genes are TRBV19 and TRBJ1-2; TRBD1 agrees at 7 bases. The chain's CDR3 is CASSPRDRLNYGYTF. For the CDR3, the DNA is TGTGCCAGTAGTCCCCGGGACAGACTAAACTATGGCTACACCTTC.